What follows are 28 T cell receptor beta chains derived from one specimen sequenced in a study of shared clonotypes between healthy human individuals. The table came from immunoSEQ multiplex PCR; TCRdb's copy has only in-frame clones and leaves some out. The data contain about 750,000 clones, around 93% of them seen just once; the ten biggest clones take up around 24%. Terminally differentiated effector memory CD45RA+ cells were excluded from the naive CD8 cells, which were CD45RO-negative and positively selected for CCR7. The sequencing input was naive CD8+ T cells sorted from blood. The receptors here all came from a man aged 30-40 years in good health.

V gene TRBV7-3 combines with J gene TRBJ2-1; D is ambiguous. CDR3 length: 14 amino acids. V dropped 1 base and J dropped 4 bases, with 8 bases sitting between them. Germline V gene sequence: CDR1 SGHTA, CDR2 FQGTGA. In DNA, the CDR3 is TGTGCCAGCAGCTTAAGGACCACATACAATGAGCAGTTCTTC. Residues: CASSLRTTYNEQFF.

The genes are TRBV28 and TRBJ2-7, with TRBD1 matching over 10 bases. V shed 8 bases and J 3 bases; nucleotides not matched to a gene: 13. Germline V gene data show CDR1 as MDHEN and CDR2 as SYDVKM. CDR3 length: 16 residues. CDR3 in amino acids: CASRNSEGTGVYEQYF. The CDR3 coding sequence is TGTGCCAGCCGAAACAGCGAAGGGACAGGGGTCTACGAGCAGTACTTC.

The gene calls are TRBV27 and TRBJ2-5; a possible D gene is TRBD2 (6 bases). Germline V gene data show CDR1 as MNHEY and CDR2 as SMNVEV (reference sequence). Deletions cut 6 bases from V and 2 bases from J, with 19 bases between. This CDR3 is built from 16 residues. The CDR3 region has the DNA TGTGCCAGCAGCCTTATGGGGGGTGCATTACAAGAGACCCAGTACTTC. This sequence encodes CASSLMGGALQETQYF.

The chain recombines TRBV19 with TRBJ2-7, with D perhaps assigned TRBD1 or TRBD2 (6 bases each). Looked up from germline, CDR1 is LNHDA and CDR2 is SQIVND (reference sequence). This CDR3 has 14 residues. V dropped 6 bases and J dropped 4 bases, with 16 bases sitting between them. CDR3 amino acids: CASSLLGGRYEQYF. CDR3 nucleotide sequence: TGTGCCAGTAGCCTTTTGGGGGGCAGGTACGAGCAGTACTTC.

About this clone itself: In the same sample, other DNA sequences code for this CDR3. The rearrangement joins TRBV27 to TRBJ2-7, with 7 bases matching TRBD1. The CDR3 is 14 amino acids. V dropped 1 base and J dropped 2; count of bases not matched to a gene: 2. Germline loops: CDR1 MNHEY, CDR2 SMNVEV (reference sequence). CDR3 bases: TGTGCCAGCAGTTTATTCGGGACAGCCTACGAGCAGTACTTC. Encoded protein: CASSLFGTAYEQYF.

The chain has TRBV5-1 and TRBJ2-2, with a tentative D call TRBD1 (6 bases). CDR1 SGHRS and CDR2 YFSETQ come from the germline V gene. Trimming removed 2 bases at V and 5 bases at J, with 7 bases between. This CDR3 is built from 13 residues. The CDR3 DNA sequence: TGCGCCAGCAGCTTAGGGGGAACCGGGGAGCTGTTTTTT. Translating gives CASSLGGTGELFF.

A single count supports this clone. J is TRBJ2-7 and V is TRBV7-9; 7 positions agree with TRBD2. CDR3 length: 12 residues. From germline, CDR1 is SEHNR and CDR2 FQNEAQ (reference sequence). V was pared by 8 bases and J by 4 bases, with 5 bases of the junction left unmatched. CDR3 DNA: TGTGCCAGCGGCGGGAGTGGGTACGAGCAGTACTTC. Protein sequence: CASGGSGYEQYF.

This clone has only a few counts. Other DNA sequences in this sample translate to the same CDR3. The chain joins TRBV4-1 to TRBJ2-1; D call uncertain. V lost 1 base and J 7 bases, leaving 5 bases between the germline ends. Looked up from germline, CDR1 is MGHRA and CDR2 is YSYEKL. The CDR3 length is 12 residues. CDR3 loop: CASSQGSNEQFF. For the CDR3, the DNA is TGCGCCAGCAGCCAAGGGTCAAATGAGCAGTTCTTC.

The chain carries TRBV2 and TRBJ1-4; D is unresolved. The CDR3 is 15 residues long. Trimming removed 8 bases from V and 0 bases from J, with 13 bases in between. CDR1 and CDR2 from the germline V gene are SNHLY and FYNNEI. CDR3 in amino acids: CASQITGATNEKLFF. CDR3 sequence (DNA): TGTGCCAGCCAAATAACGGGAGCAACTAATGAAAAACTGTTTTTT.

The rearrangement links TRBV27 to TRBJ2-7; 7 nucleotides align to TRBD1. After removal of 5 bases from V and 7 bases from J, the junction contained 17 bases not matched to a gene. In germline, CDR1 is MNHEY, CDR2 SMNVEV (reference sequence). The CDR3 is 16 residues long. As DNA, the CDR3 is TGTGCCAGCAGTCTAACAGGGGTAGCTAGCTACGAGGAGCAGTACTTC. Amino acid sequence: CASSLTGVASYEEQYF.

The chain's CDR3 is CASSWQGLNTEAFF. The CDR3 DNA reads TGTGCCAGTAGTTGGCAGGGGCTGAACACTGAAGCTTTCTTT. This chain connects TRBV19 to TRBJ1-1; maybe TRBD1 (6 bases). The germline V and J ends were trimmed by 5 bases and 0 bases, with 10 bases remaining between them. CDR1 and CDR2 (germline): LNHDA, SQIVND (reference sequence). The CDR3 runs 14 residues.

This clone was seen just once. The V call is TRBV27, the J call TRBJ1-2, with 9 bases matching TRBD1. The germline V gene encodes CDR1 MNHEY and CDR2 SMNVEV (reference sequence). V shed 0 bases and J 4 bases; nucleotides not matched to a gene: 6. The CDR3 extends over 16 amino acids. The DNA for the CDR3 is TGTGCCAGCAGTTTATCTCCGGGACAGGGCCCCTATGGCTACACCTTC. It is translated as CASSLSPGQGPYGYTF.

The chain employs TRBV7-9 and TRBJ2-5; 9 bases are shared with TRBD1. This CDR3 comprises 16 residues. The V segment lost 0 bases and the J segment 3 bases; nucleotides outside the gene matches: 5. CDR1 SEHNR and CDR2 FQNEAQ come from the germline V gene (reference sequence). The CDR3 bases are TGTGCCAGCAGCTTAGCGGGACAGGGAGGGAAAGAGACCCAGTACTTC. It specifies CASSLAGQGGKETQYF. Looking up the rest from reference TRBV7-9 and TRBJ2-5 gives the full variable domain: DTGVSQNPRHKITKRGQNVTFRCDPISEHNRLYWYRQTLGQGPEFLTYFQNEAQLEKSRLLSDRFSAERPKGSFSTLEIQRTEQGDSAMYLCASSLAGQGGKETQYFGPGTRLLVL.

This rearrangement joins TRBV7-9 to TRBJ2-5, with 16 bases that match TRBD2. The length of the CDR3 is 17 residues. Germline CDR1 is SEHNR and CDR2 is FQNEAQ (reference sequence). V lost 9 bases, J lost 5 bases, and 12 bases stayed unmatched. The CDR3 DNA sequence: TGTGCCAGTACCTCGGGACTAGCGGGAGGGCCTTGGGAGACCCAGTACTTC. It is translated as CASTSGLAGGPWETQYF.

The chain has TRBV28 and TRBJ2-7, with D perhaps given as TRBD1 or TRBD2 (5 bases each). The CDR3 consists of 13 residues. Between the trimmed V and J ends, which lost 8 bases and 6 bases, there was a span of 17 bases. Germline V gives CDR1 MDHEN, CDR2 SYDVKM. The CDR3 bases are TGTGCCAGCTTGGGACGGATCGACTTCGAGCAGTACTTC. Amino acid sequence: CASLGRIDFEQYF.

In this sample, this clone turned up once. The chain links TRBV5-5 to TRBJ2-1, with D perhaps being TRBD1 or TRBD2 (6 bases each). The ends were cut back, 0 bases at V and 4 bases at J, with 17 bases in the middle. Germline values: CDR1 SGHKS, CDR2 YYEKEE (reference sequence). The CDR3 spans 17 residues. CDR3: CASSLGDTGLRYNEQFF. DNA of the CDR3: TGTGCCAGCAGCTTGGGGGACACGGGACTCCGATACAATGAGCAGTTCTTC.

CDR3 in DNA: TGTGCCAGAGAGTTAGCGGGAGGGCCCTATGAGCAGTTCTTC. Translating it yields CARELAGGPYEQFF. V is TRBV2 and J is TRBJ2-1; 11 bases are shared with TRBD2. The CDR3 runs 14 residues. The V gene end was trimmed by 9 bases and the J gene end by 8 bases; junction bases not matched to a gene: 9. Per the germline V gene, CDR1 is SNHLY and CDR2 is FYNNEI.

V is TRBV27 and J is TRBJ1-1; D is unclear. The V gene's germline CDR1 is MNHEY and CDR2 SMNVEV (reference sequence). The V end was cut by 3 bases, the J end by 1 base, with 12 bases between. There are 15 residues in the CDR3. CDR3 protein: CASSLVRSRNTEAFF. The CDR3 DNA follows: TGTGCCAGCAGTTTGGTTAGGAGTAGGAACACTGAAGCTTTCTTT.

The chain combines TRBV7-9 with TRBJ2-2; D call uncertain. This CDR3 has 17 residues. The V end lost 2 bases, the J end lost 4 bases, and 17 bases lay between the germline ends. The germline CDR1 and CDR2 sequences are SEHNR and FQNEAQ (reference sequence). In DNA form, the CDR3 reads TGTGCCAGCAGCTTACGCGCTAAACCCACCCCCACCGGGGAGCTGTTTTTT. The encoded protein is CASSLRAKPTPTGELFF. The full variable domain, with the rest looked up from reference TRBV7-9 and TRBJ2-2, is DTGVSQNPRHKITKRGQNVTFRCDPISEHNRLYWYRQTLGQGPEFLTYFQNEAQLEKSRLLSDRFSAERPKGSFSTLEIQRTEQGDSAMYLCASSLRAKPTPTGELFFGEGSRLTVL.

The chain links TRBV7-6 to TRBJ2-1; D perhaps matches TRBD2 (5 bases). Germline V gene data show CDR1 as SGHVS and CDR2 as FNYEAQ. Trimming cost V 1 base and J 2 bases, with 15 bases left between them. The CDR3 has 17 amino acids. DNA for the CDR3: TGTGCCAGCAGCTTAGAGTTCGGCGGGCCACCCTACAATGAGCAGTTCTTC. The encoded protein is CASSLEFGGPPYNEQFF.

This chain links TRBV5-8 with TRBJ1-5; tentatively, D is TRBD1 (5 bases). The CDR3 loop spans 15 amino acids. V lost 6 bases and J lost 6, with 19 bases in between. CDR1 is SGHTS and CDR2 is YDEGEE in the germline V gene. The CDR3 DNA sequence: TGTGCCAGCAACATCCTGATGGGGCCGGGTCAGCCCCAGCATTTT. This translates into CASNILMGPGQPQHF.

The genes are TRBV25-1 and TRBJ2-7, with D perhaps TRBD1 (6 bases). Trimming pared 5 bases from V and 5 bases from J, leaving 16 bases between. CDR3 length: 14 residues. Germline V gene lookup returns CDR1 MGHDK and CDR2 SYGVNS. CDR3 bases: TGTGCCAGCAGTAATTCAGGGACATTCAACGAGCAGTACTTC. Protein: CASSNSGTFNEQYF.

The V call is TRBV9, the J call TRBJ2-5, with D perhaps matching TRBD2 (7 bases). Germline assignment: CDR1 SGDLS and CDR2 YYNGEE. V shed 4 bases and J shed 4 bases, with 17 bases lying between them. The CDR3 runs to 15 residues. CDR3 loop: CASSPKGGKSETQYF. The DNA for the CDR3 is TGTGCCAGCAGCCCCAAGGGGGGGAAATCAGAGACCCAGTACTTC.

This chain joins TRBV21-1 and TRBJ2-7; the table's TRBD1 call for D was not verified on the DNA. TRBV21-1 counts as a pseudogene. The CDR3 sequence is 16 residues long. The CDR3 loop reads CASSAYRGQGKNEQYF. The CDR3 DNA sequence: TGTGCCAGCAGCGCTTACCGGGGACAGGGGAAAAACGAGCAGTACTTC.

The chain has TRBV10-3 and TRBJ2-7; D might be TRBD2 (5 bases). The CDR3 is 13 residues long. CDR1 and CDR2 (germline): ENHRY, SYGVKD. The V end lost 10 bases, the J end lost 5 bases, and 18 bases lay between the germline ends. Here the CDR3 DNA reads TGTGCCACGCGCATCGTGGAGGACCACGAGCAGTACTTC. This encodes CATRIVEDHEQYF.

V and J are TRBV29-1 and TRBJ2-1; D assignment may be TRBD1 or TRBD2 (5 bases each). V dropped 2 bases and J dropped 8 bases, with 16 bases sitting between them. Germline CDR1 reads SQVTM; CDR2 reads ANQGSEA. This CDR3 has 14 amino acids. As DNA, the CDR3 is TGCAGCGTTGAACCTGGGGGTCTTCGAGATGAGCAGTTCTTC. Its translation is CSVEPGGLRDEQFF.

The genes are TRBV7-9 and TRBJ2-3; 7 bases are a match to TRBD1. CDR3 length equals 16 residues. Per the germline V gene, CDR1 is SEHNR and CDR2 is FQNEAQ (reference sequence). The V and J ends lost 4 bases and 0 bases, in that order; junction bases with no gene match: 7. This CDR3 reads CASSYTGVWSTDTQYF. The CDR3 DNA reads as TGTGCCAGCAGCTACACAGGGGTTTGGAGCACAGATACGCAGTATTTT. The full variable domain, its missing parts supplied by reference TRBV7-9 and TRBJ2-3, is DTGVSQNPRHKITKRGQNVTFRCDPISEHNRLYWYRQTLGQGPEFLTYFQNEAQLEKSRLLSDRFSAERPKGSFSTLEIQRTEQGDSAMYLCASSYTGVWSTDTQYFGPGTRLTVL.

This rearrangement joins TRBV28 to TRBJ1-5; 8 bases align to TRBD1. CDR3 length: 15 amino acids. The germline V gene has CDR1 MDHEN and CDR2 SYDVKM. The J segment lost 7 bases and the V segment lost 3 bases, leaving 8 bases of the junction unmatched. CDR3 sequence (DNA): TGTGCCAGCAGTTTGATAAGGACAGGGCGGCAGCCCCAGCATTTT. Amino acids: CASSLIRTGRQPQHF. Based on the CDR3 plus reference TRBV28 and TRBJ1-5, the full variable domain is DVKVTQSSRYLVKRTGEKVFLECVQDMDHENMFWYRQDPGLGLRLIYFSYDVKMKEKGDIPEGYSVSREKKERFSLILESASTNQTSMYLCASSLIRTGRQPQHFGDGTRLSIL.